This TCR beta chain was sequenced during a study of Tregs in tolerant kidney transplant recipients (dated by TCRdb to the late 2010s). Regarding the study in general: The study used TCRbeta sequencing to identify donor-specific regulatory T cells before combined kidney and bone marrow transplantation, then tracked those cells after transplant. Overall results and qualifications from the work: The study was constrained by small patient numbers, and validation of the findings is required in larger populations and under other immunosuppression protocols. Biological reproducibility was not directly assessed, although technical replication error appeared to be minimal. Expanding Tregs with activated donor B cells appeared to identify the most biologically relevant and donor-specific TCRbeta repertoire. For some patients, the PCR primers changed as time went on, which meant samples from those patients could not be compared with one another at the nucleotide level. In tolerant patients, donor-specific Tregs expanded more than Tregs overall, which suggests antigen-driven rather than nonspecific expansion.

The transplants used related donors with nonmyeloablative bone marrow transplantation, and mixed chimerism in the human trials was transient. Thawed PBMCs were FACS-sorted into unstimulated Tregs (CD4+CD25+CD127-), CD4+ non-Tregs (CD4+CD25-), CD4 cells and CD8 cells. A few combined kidney and bone marrow transplant recipients from the ITN036ST trial were included as patients, and samples were available only from these trial subjects. Healthy control blood was processed to PBMCs by Ficoll density gradient and cryopreserved, and patient PBMCs were collected before and after transplant. From the germline V gene (reference sequence), CDR1 is DFQATT and CDR2 is SNEGSKA. From the cysteine up to the phenylalanine, the CDR3 has a length of 15 residues. Of the CDR3's DNA, 36 bases were read; they are in frame from base 1. For TCRbeta CDR3 sequencing, genomic DNA from the sorted cells was extracted using the QIAGEN DNeasy Blood and Tissue Kit. High-throughput TCRbeta CDR3 sequencing, which included PCR amplification with bias correction and internal controls, was done commercially through immunoSEQ. For the original study's pipeline: Unique productive TCRbeta sequences were defined by CDR3 nucleotide sequence when primers matched and otherwise by CDR3 amino acid sequence together with Vbeta and Jbeta genes. Sorting error was corrected by removing sequences shared between sorted populations at a frequency ratio of 2:1 or less, and the remaining shared sequences were assigned to the higher population. A sequence counted as donor-reactive if, in CFSE-low cells, the sequence had a frequency of at least 0.01% and was expanded at least 5-fold compared with unstimulated cells. Repertoire divergence was quantified by Jensen-Shannon divergence using the top 100 TCRbeta sequences ranked by frequency. For samples with multiple sequencing runs, sorting error was corrected separately for each run before the runs were pooled. Not all clones reach the TCRdb copy of this immuneACCESS table, which keeps in-frame sequences only. Checked studies attribute under half of the gap to unresolved V genes and leave the rest unexplained. That table is the source of V, J and clone size, and D and trimming were worked out from the DNA. The sample's table lists a count of about 15,000 clones. Of the sample, about 4% is held by the ten largest clones.

Concerning this clone itself: Its binding antigen is unknown. Sequencing ends 3 residues short of the CDR3 end; the germline J gene provides the rest.

The sequence was obtained from a human patient who received a combined kidney and bone marrow transplant. Following transplantation, part of the T cell population may be supplied by the graft donor rather than the patient. Sequencing was performed on CD4+ T cells from blood (PBMCs), taken 12 months after the transplant. The rearrangement joined TRBV20-1 to TRBJ1-2; 11 bases in the junction line up with TRBD1. Incomplete CDR3 DNA: TGCAGTGCCCCTACAACCGGGACAGGGGGTGAGGGC. This is translated as CSAPTTGTGGEG. The CDR3 in its entirety is CSAPTTGTGGEGYTF.